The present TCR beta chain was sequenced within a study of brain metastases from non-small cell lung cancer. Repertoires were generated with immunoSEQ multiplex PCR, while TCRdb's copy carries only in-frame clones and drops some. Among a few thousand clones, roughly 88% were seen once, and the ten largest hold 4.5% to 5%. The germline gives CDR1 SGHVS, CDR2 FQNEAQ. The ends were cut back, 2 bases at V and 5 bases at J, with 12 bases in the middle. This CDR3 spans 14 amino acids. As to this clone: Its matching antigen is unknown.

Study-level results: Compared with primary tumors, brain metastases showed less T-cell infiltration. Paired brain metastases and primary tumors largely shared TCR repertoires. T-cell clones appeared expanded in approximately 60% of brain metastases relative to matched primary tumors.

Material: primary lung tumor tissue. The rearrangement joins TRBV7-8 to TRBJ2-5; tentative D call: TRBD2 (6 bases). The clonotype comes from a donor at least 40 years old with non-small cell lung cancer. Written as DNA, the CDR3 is TGTGCCAGCAGCTTAAATCGTGGGAGGGAGACCCAGTACTTC. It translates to CASSLNRGRETQYF.